There are many counts of the clone carrying this T cell receptor (beta chain). The antigen is not known. This specimen comes from a study of identical twins. Regarding the study as a whole: Models, which agreed with sharing between unrelated individuals, nonetheless underestimated the out-of-frame TCR alpha sharing seen in monozygotic twins. Within twin pairs, the out-of-frame alpha sequences they shared showed excess low generation probability.

Germline V gene sequence: CDR1 SQVTM, CDR2 ANQGSEA. The CDR3 covers 14 residues. V lost 7 bases to trimming and J lost 0 bases; unmatched junction nucleotides: 6. TCRdb passed the 5' RACE reads through MiXCR, listing each CDR3 protein once. Seen here are more than 650,000 distinct CDR3 sequences, over 5% observed once, and the top ten hold 1.5% to 2%. The TCR originated in a man aged 18 to 30 in good health. Sequencing used naive T cells sorted from blood. V is TRBV29-1 and J is TRBJ2-1; 7 nucleotides line up with TRBD2. This CDR3 is CSGLAAGSYNEQFF. For the CDR3, the DNA is TGCAGCGGCCTAGCGGCAGGCTCCTACAATGAGCAGTTCTTC.